A selection of T cell receptor beta chains follows, all from one sample in a study of blood T cell repertoires in COVID-19. The assay was immunoSEQ multiplex PCR, and TCRdb's table has in-frame clones only and misses some. The data show some 320,000 clones, with roughly 91% seen just once and 2.9% held by the top ten. Sequencing was carried out using PBMCs or T cells enriched from blood (not recorded which). Source of these receptors: a woman between 45 and 65 years old who had been exposed to COVID-19. Each CDR3 is given without its conserved first and last residue.

J	V	CDR3
TRBJ2-7	TRBV7-9	ASSRTGHAYEQY
TRBJ2-7	TRBV4-1	ASSQDFRTGGSYEQY
TRBJ2-7	TRBV7-9	ASSNPRDRVSYEQY
TRBJ2-1	TRBV4-2	ASSQDQSYNEQF
TRBJ1-2	TRBV7-9	ASSFRTANYGYT
TRBJ1-3	TRBV9	ASSVVRDSSGNTIY
TRBJ2-7	TRBV7-9	ASSFSGGGLDYEQY
TRBJ2-1	TRBV7-2	ASSFGQSNEQF
TRBJ2-1	TRBV6-2/TRBV6-3	ASSYEAGGIHNEQF
TRBJ1-2	TRBV2	ASQGNYGYT
TRBJ1-2	TRBV4-1	ASSQDRGAGGGYT
TRBJ1-2	TRBV24-1	ATSDFIGGSYGYT
TRBJ1-5	TRBV5-1	ASSLGTGEGNQPQH
TRBJ2-2	TRBV5-4	ASSSGLAGGYGELF
TRBJ2-5	TRBV5-8	ASSLGRTGVQETQY
TRBJ1-4	TRBV9	ASSPNGRAGEKLF
TRBJ1-1	TRBV2	ASSDSSSTTEAF
TRBJ1-2	TRBV7-7	ASTPPSTGGTRGGYT
TRBJ2-1	TRBV3-1/TRBV3-2	ASSRTRNHEQF
TRBJ2-7	TRBV7-7	ASSDGTGPPFEQY
TRBJ2-7	TRBV7-9	ASSLGEVGEQY
TRBJ1-1	TRBV19	ASTPPPGPGGTTEAF
TRBJ1-1	TRBV27	ASSYRQNTEAF
TRBJ2-2	TRBV5-1	ASSFRDRVWDGELF
TRBJ2-5	TRBV7-9	ASSLIISGQETQY
TRBJ2-1	TRBV27	ASSLSWDSRGDEQF
TRBJ2-7	TRBV20-1	SAGGTSGGAVEQY
TRBJ2-7	TRBV28	ASRNRGQGTYEQY
TRBJ2-1	TRBV7-2	ASSLWTSGALNEQF
TRBJ1-1	TRBV5-4	ASSLGRERGTEAF
TRBJ1-1	TRBV10-3	AISEAGSGQGRTEAF
TRBJ2-7	TRBV5-1	ASSGTGNYEQY
TRBJ1-1	TRBV10-3	AISGGTGGLDTEAF
TRBJ2-7	TRBV5-1	ASSRDGTTLSEQY
TRBJ1-1	TRBV6-1	ASSEGGSMNTEAF
TRBJ1-2	TRBV6-2/TRBV6-3	ASSYSMRGSNYGYT
TRBJ2-3	TRBV5-1	ASSLPDPGVDTQY
TRBJ1-1	TRBV19	ASSRDRAYEAF
TRBJ1-3	TRBV10-1	ASSGAGGDYSGNTIY
TRBJ2-7	TRBV2	ASSSRLNEQY
TRBJ2-6	TRBV28	ASSLHSGGANVLT
TRBJ1-2	TRBV5-1	ASSSEQGYAGYT
TRBJ2-2	TRBV24-1	ATSGSTGELF
TRBJ1-1	TRBV2	ASRRQGRTEAF
TRBJ2-6	TRBV5-5	ASSYTGTGYPASGANVLT
TRBJ2-7	TRBV15	ATRMEQGPSYEQY
TRBJ2-7	TRBV7-2	ASSLESGTTPYEQY
TRBJ2-7	TRBV6-5	ASSLAGGKYEQY
TRBJ1-2	TRBV27	ASSFSGFHYGYT
TRBJ2-2	TRBV28	ASTLTTGEVGELF
TRBJ2-6	TRBV28	ATRQGFKSSGANVLT
TRBJ1-4	TRBV12-3/TRBV12-4	ASRTGIDEKLF
TRBJ2-1	TRBV6-4	ASRPLAGGYNEQF
TRBJ1-5	TRBV19	ASSIERDRAAH
TRBJ2-7	TRBV5-1	ASSSGQGYEQY
TRBJ2-7	TRBV18	ASSQGSQPYEQY
TRBJ1-5	TRBV19	ASKSALSNQPQH
TRBJ1-6	TRBV5-1	ASSPGNNNSPLH